This T cell receptor beta chain originates from a study of cytomegalovirus exposure and HLA in healthy donors. Whole-study results and caveats: The classifier was said to identify cytomegalovirus status with high specificity and sensitivity. Specific recognition of CMV antigens was confirmed in vitro for a few chains (all CMV-associated).

The PCR made use of 60 Vbeta and 13 Jbeta primers. TCRdb's table, derived via immunoSEQ multiplex PCR, lists solely in-frame clones and lacks some. The sample records around 190,000 clones, 65% to 80% being singletons. As for this clone: Its specificity is unknown.

The CDR3 runs 13 residues. Germline lookup yields CDR1 MNHEY and CDR2 SVGAGI. V lost 2 bases and J 7 bases, leaving 9 bases between the germline ends. Sequenced material: PBMCs. V is TRBV6-5 and J is TRBJ1-5; maybe TRBD1 (6 bases). This TCR derives from a woman aged 40 to 50 in good health and CMV-seronegative. DNA of the CDR3: TGTGCCAGCAGTTACACAGGGAAACAGCCCCAGCATTTT. As protein: CASSYTGKQPQHF.